This T cell receptor beta chain was sequenced during a study of blood T cells in healthy people across ages. Overall study results and limits: A roughly linear age-dependent decrease characterized TCR beta diversity per million T cells. CMV infection status of these donors was not known. Diversity was higher, and naive CD4+ cells more numerous, in long-lived donors than in aged donors.

Each donor supplied about 9.6 milliliters of peripheral blood. This clonotype was counted only a few times. Antigen unknown. V shed 1 base, J shed 4 bases, and the junction held 9 bases outside the gene matches. The CDR3 length is 15 residues. The germline gives CDR1 SQVTM, CDR2 ANQGSEA. Combining a sample-barcoded 5' primer with a J-beta primer mix, a second PCR ran for roughly 7 to 12 cycles. TCRdb passed the 5' RACE reads through MiXCR, listing each CDR3 protein once. Of about 1,500,000 distinct CDR3 sequences listed, approximately 30% are singletons. This receptor was taken from a woman aged 25 to 45 in good health. The chain links TRBV29-1 to TRBJ2-5, with TRBD2 matching 7 bases. Sequencing was performed on blood. CDR3 nucleotides: TGCAGCGTTGAAGCTCCGGGGGTAGCGGGAGAGACCCAGTACTTC. It codes for CSVEAPGVAGETQYF.